This entry is about one T cell receptor (beta chain). The record originates from a study of PD-L1 blockade in urothelial cancer. Time point specified: pretreatment peripheral blood. Method: immunoSEQ multiplex PCR; TCRdb's copy keeps in-frame clones and lacks some. The sample includes some 57,000 clones, 84% of them seen just once. The CDR3 contains 14 residues. Germline V lookup: CDR1 SGHRS, CDR2 YFSETQ. Deletions cut 1 base from V and 5 bases from J, with 11 bases between. Sample: PBMCs, taken around atezolizumab (anti-PD-L1) treatment. This chain joins TRBV5-1 and TRBJ2-3; D gene unclear. This TCR derives from a man aged 50 to 60 with urothelial cancer. The DNA for the CDR3 is TGCGCCAGCAGCTTGAGACTGAACGGAGATACGCAGTATTTT. Its protein is CASSLRLNGDTQYF.